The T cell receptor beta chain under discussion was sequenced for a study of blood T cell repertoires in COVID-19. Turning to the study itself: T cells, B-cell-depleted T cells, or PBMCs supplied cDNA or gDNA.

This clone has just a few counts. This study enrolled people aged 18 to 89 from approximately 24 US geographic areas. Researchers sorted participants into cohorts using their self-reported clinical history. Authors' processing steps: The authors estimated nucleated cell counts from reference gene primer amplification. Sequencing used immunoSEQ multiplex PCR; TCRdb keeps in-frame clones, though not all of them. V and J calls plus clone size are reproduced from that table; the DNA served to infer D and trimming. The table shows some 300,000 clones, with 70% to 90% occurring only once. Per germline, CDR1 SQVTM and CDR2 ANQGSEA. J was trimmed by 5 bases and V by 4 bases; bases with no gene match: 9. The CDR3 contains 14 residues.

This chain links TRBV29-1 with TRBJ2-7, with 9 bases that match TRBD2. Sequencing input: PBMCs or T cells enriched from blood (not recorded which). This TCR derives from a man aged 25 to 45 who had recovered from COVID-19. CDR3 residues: CSVASGRKNDEQYF. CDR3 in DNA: TGCAGCGTTGCGAGCGGGAGGAAGAACGACGAGCAGTACTTC.